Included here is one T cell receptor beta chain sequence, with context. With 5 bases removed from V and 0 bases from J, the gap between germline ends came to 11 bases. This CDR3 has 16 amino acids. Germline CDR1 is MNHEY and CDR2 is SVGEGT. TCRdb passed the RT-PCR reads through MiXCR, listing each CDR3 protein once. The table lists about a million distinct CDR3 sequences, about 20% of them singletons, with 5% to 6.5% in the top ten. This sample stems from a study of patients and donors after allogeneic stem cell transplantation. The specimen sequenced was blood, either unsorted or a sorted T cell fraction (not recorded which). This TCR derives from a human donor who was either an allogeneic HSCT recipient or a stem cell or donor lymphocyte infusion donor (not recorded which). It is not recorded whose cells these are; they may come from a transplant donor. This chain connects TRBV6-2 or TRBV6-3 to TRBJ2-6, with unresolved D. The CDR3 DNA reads TGTGCCAGCAGTCCGTCGCGAAGCTCTGGGGCCAACGTCCTGACTTTC. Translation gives CASSPSRSSGANVLTF.